The source of this TCR beta chain is a study of blood T cell repertoires in COVID-19. Germline V gene lookup returns CDR1 SGHAT and CDR2 FQNNGV. Trimming stripped 1 base from V and 1 base from J, with 7 bases between. This CDR3 comprises 14 residues. This table comes from immunoSEQ multiplex PCR, and its TCRdb copy is limited to in-frame clones, with some not included. The top ten clones hold over 15% of a sample with under 150,000 clones, around 83% of them seen once. This chain uses TRBV11-2 with TRBJ1-1; D remains unclear. The receptor comes from a man aged 25-45 years who had recovered from COVID-19. Material for sequencing was PBMCs or T cells enriched from blood (not recorded which). The CDR3 is CASSLGAKNTEAFF. The CDR3 coding sequence is TGTGCCAGCAGCTTAGGGGCAAAGAACACTGAAGCTTTCTTT.